Listed below are T cell receptor beta chains from one sample, sequenced in a study of T cells expressing NK-cell markers. TCRdb re-called the 5' RACE reads, yielding one record per CDR3 amino acid sequence without DNA. This specimen shows around 550,000 distinct CDR3 sequences; the ten leading clones hold less than 4.5%. Sequenced sample: blood T cells: a sorted CD56 or NKG2C T cell subset, CD4+ or CD8+ T cells, or bulk PBMC T cells (not recorded which). These receptors all stem from a man younger than 35 in good health. Both conserved end residues are part of each CDR3.

j_gene	v_gene	CDR3aa
TRBJ2-1	TRBV5-1	CASSLVPGLGEFF
TRBJ2-5	TRBV9	CASSVDRGGSQETQYF
TRBJ2-3	TRBV4-2	CASSQDELAGDTQYF
TRBJ1-2	TRBV11-1	CASSAVDSADYSNYGYTF
TRBJ2-3	TRBV20-1	CSERTSRADTQYF
TRBJ2-3	TRBV20-1	CSATTGTGMRTDTQYF
TRBJ2-1	TRBV27	CASSLYEGYEQFF
TRBJ2-5	TRBV15	CATGGAGQETQYF
TRBJ2-3	TRBV20-1	CSARGSAGGKFGTDTQYF
TRBJ1-6	TRBV5-5	CASTIGAGASDSPLHF